A single T cell receptor (beta chain) is shown here with its context. This record comes from a study of blood T cell repertoires in COVID-19. Overall study context: PBMCs, B-cell-depleted T cells, or T cells were the source of the cDNA or gDNA that made up the material.

Data came from immunoSEQ multiplex PCR; TCRdb stores just in-frame clones and leaves some out. The sample carries 130,000 to 150,000 clones, under 90% recorded once. V was shortened by 11 bases and J by 1 base, with 11 bases between the two germline ends. This CDR3 comprises 13 residues. Germline values: CDR1 LNHDA, CDR2 SQIVND (reference sequence). The sequence was obtained from an elderly woman in a cohort sampled during active or convalescent COVID-19. The sample taken for sequencing was peripheral blood. The chain uses TRBV19 and TRBJ2-2; possible D gene TRBD2, 6 bases. The CDR3 loop reads CASRGWNTGELFF. The CDR3 nucleotides read TGTGCCTCTCGGGGGTGGAACACCGGGGAGCTGTTTTTT.